This T cell receptor (beta chain) was retrieved from a study of tumor and adjacent non-tumor tissue in lung cancer (dated by TCRdb to 2017 to 2018). In terms of the full investigation: The cohort included about a dozen adenocarcinoma, 2 squamous cell carcinoma and 1 small cell lung cancer patients. Ages among the roughly 15 patients ranged from about 30 to 85 years, there were approximately 10 men and 5 women, and disease was at TNM stage I to III. Sequencing generated a total of 125,075,908 productive TCRbeta reads, averaging around 4.2 million reads per sample. TCRbeta CDR3 sequencing was performed on a few dozen paired specimens, with one tumor sample and one normal lung sample collected per patient. Bulk TCRbeta repertoires were compared between lung tumor tissue and matched distant non-tumor lung tissue obtained from 15 or so lung cancer patients.

From the cysteine through the phenylalanine, the CDR3 covers 16 amino acids. Here the CDR3 DNA is all that survives: 48 bases in frame from base 1. CDR1 LGHNA and CDR2 YSLEER are derived from the germline V gene. RNA was extracted from bulk unsorted tissue and checked for quality with a NanoDrop ND-1000 and an Agilent 2100. Distant non-tumor tissue taken more than 3 cm from the tumor edge was used as the normal lung sample. Newly diagnosed lung cancer patients without prior chemotherapy who had been admitted for thoracic surgery in China between August and November 2014 were enrolled as donors. Patients who had received previous radiotherapy or chemotherapy, or who had another concurrent cancer, were excluded from the study. Surgical tissue pieces of about 1-2.1 cm3 were preserved in RNAlater solution and were kept at -80 degrees C until use. Results the study describes overall, beyond this receptor: With only around 16 patients in the cohort, the authors noted that larger samples and more detailed clinical data are needed. Younger patients had significantly higher TCR diversity, and higher tumor TCR diversity was associated with shorter overall and disease-free survival. Because peripheral blood was not sequenced, blood TCRbeta repertoires in the lung cancer patients of the study were not examined. Tumor tissue showed significantly higher TCR diversity (inverse Simpson) than normal lung tissue, at 431.37 vs 166.20 (P = 0.0075, Mann-Whitney U test). The sequencing platform is not named in the methods, and unique molecular identifiers are not mentioned. The top 100 clones accounted for a significantly larger cumulative portion of the repertoire in normal lung than in tumor tissue.

Library prep was done by multiplex PCR. Data came from an Illumina HiSeq 2500. Following protocols modified from ARM-PCR, the researchers constructed TCRbeta libraries through three rounds of nested PCR with primers (Table S4). PCR products of 200-500 bp were gel-excised and purified with the QIAquick gel extraction kit before sequencing. Per the original workflow: Trimmomatic was used to clean the reads, FLASH merged the cleaned reads into complete CDR3 sequences, and MiTCR assigned the sequences to V(D)J germline segments. Clonal diversity was computed as the inverse Simpson's index with VDJtools. In-frame sequences without a premature stop codon were defined as productive reads. The public reads were run again by TCRdb, first through fastp at Q25 and then through MiXCR, and only productive beta chains were kept. Every entry covers one CDR3 protein and lists the most common genes and DNA from its rows. These V and J calls originate from TCRdb's pipeline instead of the authors' own analysis. Recorded for this sample are fewer than 100,000 distinct CDR3 sequences; 65% to 85% of them occurred a single time. The ten biggest clones cover approximately 51% of the sample.

Only one count was recorded for this clonotype. This clone's antigen is unknown. Germline is not matched at one junction end, which may reflect a read error. Sequenced material: distant non-tumor lung tissue. Here the chain combines TRBV4-3 and TRBJ1-2; 7 bases in the middle match TRBD1. This TCR was sampled from a man in his 60s with non-small cell lung cancer. The CDR3 loop reads CASSQDHTGDPYGYIF. The DNA sequence follows: TGCGCCAGCAGCCAAGATCACACAGGGGACCCTTATGGCTACATCTTC.